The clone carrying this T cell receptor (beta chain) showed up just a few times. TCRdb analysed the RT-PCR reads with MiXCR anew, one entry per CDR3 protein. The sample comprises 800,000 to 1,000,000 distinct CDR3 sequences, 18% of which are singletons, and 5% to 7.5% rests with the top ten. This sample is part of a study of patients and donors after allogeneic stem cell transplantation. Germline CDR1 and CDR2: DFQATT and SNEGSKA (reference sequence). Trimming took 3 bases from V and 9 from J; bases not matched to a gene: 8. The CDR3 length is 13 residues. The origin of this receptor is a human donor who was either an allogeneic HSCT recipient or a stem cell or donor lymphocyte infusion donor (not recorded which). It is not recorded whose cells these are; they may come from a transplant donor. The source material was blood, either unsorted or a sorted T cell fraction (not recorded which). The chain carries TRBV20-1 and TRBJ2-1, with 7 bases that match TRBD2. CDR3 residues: CSASGGLGSEQFF. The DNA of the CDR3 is TGCAGTGCTAGTGGTGGACTAGGGAGTGAGCAGTTCTTC.